Listed below are T cell receptor beta chains from one sample, sequenced in a study of blood T cell repertoires in COVID-19. TCRdb's copy holds only in-frame clones and misses some; the assay was immunoSEQ multiplex PCR. The sample includes 85,000 to 100,000 clones, roughly 75% seen only once; the top ten take 8.7%. The sequencing sample was made of peripheral blood. The receptor set was obtained from a man aged 45-65 years who had recovered from COVID-19. The CDR3 runs from the conserved cysteine through the conserved F or W. The D gene is left open where the match is weak. Expanded clones are given a class, and other clones once, few, many or no size at all.

-,once,TRBJ2-3,14,TRBV9,CASSSEVWADTQYF,TGTGCCAGCAGCTCGGAGGTCTGGGCAGATACGCAGTATTTT
-,-,TRBJ1-2,16,TRBV18,CASSPVGGRNYYGYTF,TGTGCCAGCTCACCCGTTGGGGGGAGAAACTACTATGGCTACACCTTC
-,-,TRBJ2-3,15,TRBV11-1,CASSSLLAGTDTQYF,TGTGCCAGCAGCTCGTTGCTCGCGGGCACAGATACGCAGTATTTT
TRBD1,-,TRBJ1-6,15,TRBV5-1,CASSVGQEGAAPLHF,TGCGCCAGCAGCGTGGGACAAGAGGGGGCGGCCCCCCTCCACTTT
-,-,TRBJ1-5,13,TRBV18,CASSPGSNQPQHF,TGTGCCAGCTCCCCGGGGAGCAATCAGCCCCAGCATTTT
-,-,TRBJ1-5,16,TRBV4-1,CASSQGSGVYNQPQHF,TGCGCCAGCAGCCAAGGGTCAGGGGTTTACAATCAGCCCCAGCATTTT
TRBD2,-,TRBJ2-3,17,TRBV4-2,CASSQERTSGRENTQYF,TGTGCCAGCAGCCAAGAGAGGACTAGCGGGAGAGAGAATACGCAGTATTTT
-,-,TRBJ2-3,15,TRBV5-4,CASSRTEGGTDTQYF,TGTGCCAGCAGCAGAACAGAGGGGGGCACAGATACGCAGTATTTT
-,once,TRBJ1-5,15,TRBV28,CASSLGQGNNQPQHF,TGTGCCAGCAGTTTGGGACAAGGGAACAATCAGCCCCAGCATTTT
-,-,TRBJ2-1,13,TRBV2,CASMSGSYNEQFF,TGTGCCAGCATGAGCGGGTCTTACAATGAGCAGTTCTTC
TRBD1,-,TRBJ1-2,15,TRBV5-1,CASSSGQGANYGYTF,TGCGCCAGCAGCTCGGGACAGGGAGCTAACTATGGCTACACCTTC
-,-,TRBJ2-5,14,TRBV7-2,CASSRGQNQETQYF,TGTGCCAGCAGCCGCGGACAGAATCAAGAGACCCAGTACTTC
TRBD1,few,TRBJ1-1,14,TRBV27,CASREQGANTEAFF,TGTGCCAGCAGGGAACAGGGGGCTAACACTGAAGCTTTCTTT
TRBD1,few,TRBJ1-5,16,TRBV3-1/TRBV3-2,CASSPRMTGISQPQHF,TGTGCCAGCAGCCCCCGTATGACAGGGATCAGTCAGCCCCAGCATTTT
TRBD2,-,TRBJ2-7,15,TRBV27,CASISLAGGSYEQYF,TGTGCCAGCATTTCATTAGCGGGAGGTTCCTACGAGCAGTACTTC
TRBD2,-,TRBJ2-1,16,TRBV5-1,CASSFSLAGGPIEQFF,TGCGCCAGCAGCTTTAGTCTAGCGGGGGGGCCGATTGAGCAGTTCTTC
-,few,TRBJ2-1,16,TRBV3-1/TRBV3-2,CASSQDRVGAAPEQFF,TGTGCCAGCAGCCAAGATAGGGTGGGGGCCGCACCTGAGCAGTTCTTC
-,medium-sized,TRBJ1-2,11,TRBV6-5,CASSSGLGYTF,TGTGCCAGCAGTTCGGGTCTTGGCTACACCTTC
-,-,TRBJ1-1,19,TRBV7-8,CASSLAGILRTSLETEAFF,TGTGCCAGCAGCTTAGCGGGAATTCTGAGGACTTCACTGGAAACTGAAGCTTTCTTT
-,-,TRBJ2-1,16,TRBV7-3,CASSPSEDSLRNEQFF,TGTGCCAGCAGCCCAAGTGAAGACTCCCTCCGCAATGAGCAGTTCTTC
-,-,TRBJ1-5,13,TRBV2,CASRQGEVQPQHF,TGTGCCAGCAGACAGGGAGAGGTTCAGCCCCAGCATTTT
TRBD2,-,TRBJ2-4,18,TRBV28,CASSLGLAGGLAKNIQYF,TGTGCCAGCAGTCTCGGACTAGCGGGAGGATTAGCCAAAAACATTCAGTACTTC
-,-,TRBJ1-3,16,TRBV16,CASSQTRGPSGNTIYF,TGTGCCAGCAGCCAAACCAGGGGCCCCTCTGGAAACACCATATATTTT
TRBD2,-,TRBJ2-1,14,TRBV7-9,CAMNNGRAVDEQFF,TGTGCCATGAATAACGGGAGGGCCGTAGATGAGCAGTTCTTC
-,-,TRBJ2-7,13,TRBV18,CASSPPTGYEQYF,TGTGCCAGCTCACCACCGACAGGCTACGAGCAGTACTTC
-,-,TRBJ2-5,14,TRBV5-5,CASSPPTGRETQYF,TGTGCCAGCAGCCCCCCCACAGGGCGGGAGACCCAGTACTTC
-,-,TRBJ1-2,14,TRBV5-4,CASSFPGANYGYTF,TGTGCCAGCAGTTTTCCGGGAGCTAACTATGGCTACACCTTC
TRBD1,-,TRBJ1-1,16,TRBV4-1,CASSQDITGVYAEAFF,TGCGCCAGCAGCCAAGATATAACAGGGGTTTATGCTGAAGCTTTCTTT
TRBD2,-,TRBJ2-2,13,TRBV10-3,CAHTREGTGELFF,TGTGCCCACACAAGGGAGGGAACCGGGGAGCTGTTTTTT
-,-,TRBJ1-6,16,TRBV7-6,CASSSLPPGVGSPLHF,TGTGCCAGCAGCTCCCTACCCCCAGGGGTTGGTTCACCCCTCCACTTT
-,-,TRBJ2-1,16,TRBV9,CASSVGMGLSYNEQFF,TGTGCCAGCAGCGTAGGGATGGGCCTCTCCTACAATGAGCAGTTCTTC
TRBD1,-,TRBJ2-7,15,TRBV4-2,CASSQAGQGPYEQYF,TGTGCCAGCAGCCAAGCGGGACAGGGACCCTACGAGCAGTACTTC
-,-,TRBJ2-5,14,TRBV19,CASSIQGPQETQYF,TGTGCCAGTAGTATACAGGGGCCCCAAGAGACCCAGTACTTC
TRBD1,-,TRBJ1-2,13,TRBV6-1,CASSESRQGTYTF,TGTGCCAGCAGTGAATCCCGACAGGGAACCTACACCTTC
TRBD1,-,TRBJ2-7,13,TRBV2,CASSPDRAHEQYF,TGTGCCAGCAGTCCGGACAGGGCGCACGAGCAGTACTTC
-,-,TRBJ1-2,13,TRBV12-3/TRBV12-4,CASSFDISYGYTF,TGTGCCAGCAGTTTCGACATCTCGTATGGCTACACCTTC
-,-,TRBJ2-1,11,TRBV6-5,CASNTGTFQFF,TGTGCCAGCAATACCGGGACTTTTCAGTTCTTC
-,-,TRBJ1-1,13,TRBV7-2,CASSPFPEAEAFF,TGTGCCAGCAGCCCCTTCCCCGAGGCTGAAGCTTTCTTT
-,once,TRBJ2-3,13,TRBV11-1,CASRSPRRDTQYF,TGTGCCAGCAGGTCCCCGAGGAGGGATACGCAGTATTTT
TRBD1,few,TRBJ1-1,17,TRBV4-1,CASSQLPGQADGTEAFF,TGCGCCAGCAGCCAATTACCGGGACAGGCGGATGGCACTGAAGCTTTCTTT
TRBD1,few,TRBJ1-2,15,TRBV4-3,CASSPGTGKQDGYTF,TGCGCCAGCAGCCCTGGGACAGGGAAACAGGATGGCTACACCTTC
TRBD1,-,TRBJ1-2,14,TRBV7-9,CASSSPDRGGGYTF,TGTGCCAGCAGCTCTCCGGACAGGGGAGGGGGCTACACCTTC